This entry lists 29 T cell receptor beta chains sequenced from one sample in a study of cytomegalovirus exposure and HLA in healthy donors. Both 60 Vbeta primers and 13 Jbeta primers went into the PCR. Profiling relied on immunoSEQ multiplex PCR, and the TCRdb table lists in-frame clones only, not all of them. The sample gives 60,000 or so clones, 89% of which show up once; more than 1.3% is in the top ten. What was sequenced was PBMCs. The receptors originated from a man aged 25-45 years in good health and CMV-seropositive.

As concerns this clone: The same CDR3 also results from other DNA sequences found in this sample. The V and J genes are TRBV7-9 and TRBJ1-5; D is possibly TRBD1 (5 bases). V was cut by 2 bases and J by 4 bases, with 6 bases left in between. There are 13 residues in the CDR3. The V gene's germline CDR1 is SEHNR and CDR2 FQNEAQ (reference sequence). Written as DNA, the CDR3 is TGTGCCAGCAGCTTACAGGGAAATCAGCCCCAGCATTTT. Its protein is CASSLQGNQPQHF.

J is TRBJ2-5 and V is TRBV7-2, with TRBD2 matching over 8 bases. In germline, CDR1 is SGHTA, CDR2 FQGNSA. The CDR3 totals 14 residues. The junction had 5 bases not matched to a gene; V was cut back by 5 bases and J by 3 bases. The CDR3 DNA follows: TGTGCCAGCAGCCCGACTAGCGAGGAAGAGACCCAGTACTTC. It yields the protein CASSPTSEEETQYF.

This chain links TRBV11-2 with TRBJ2-5; TRBD2 aligns across 7 bases. The V and J ends lost 6 bases and 0 bases, in that order; junction bases with no gene match: 10. The CDR3 is 16 amino acids. Germline CDR1 and CDR2: SGHAT and FQNNGV. The CDR3 sequence is CASSRRLAEYQETQYF. CDR3 nucleotide sequence: TGTGCCAGCAGTAGACGACTAGCAGAGTACCAAGAGACCCAGTACTTC.

This clone turned up a few times. The rearrangement joins TRBV5-6 to TRBJ2-7; 7 nucleotides align to TRBD2. This CDR3 comprises 15 residues. The germline V gene has CDR1 SGHDT and CDR2 YYEEEE. The junction had 12 bases not matched to a gene; V was cut back by 4 bases and J by 5 bases. The CDR3 DNA is TGTGCCAGCAGCCCCAGCTACGGGAGGAGGGACGAGCAGTACTTC. The encoded protein is CASSPSYGRRDEQYF.

The rearrangement joins TRBV12-5 to TRBJ1-1; D is undetermined. Deletions cut 5 bases from V and 8 bases from J, with 12 bases between. This CDR3 comprises 12 residues. In germline, CDR1 is LGHNT, CDR2 FRNRAP. The CDR3 sequence is CASGPGLTEAFF. CDR3 in DNA: TGTGCTAGTGGTCCCGGGTTAACGGAAGCTTTCTTT.

The rearrangement uses TRBV27 and TRBJ2-2; 7 bases agree with TRBD2. Germline CDR1 and CDR2: MNHEY and SMNVEV (reference sequence). V dropped 0 bases and J dropped 3; count of bases not matched to a gene: 1. This CDR3 is built from 15 residues. The CDR3 is CASSLSLADTGELFF. The CDR3 nucleotides read TGTGCCAGCAGTTTATCGCTAGCGGACACCGGGGAGCTGTTTTTT.

The rearrangement joins TRBV5-1 to TRBJ2-7; D ambiguous. V lost 0 bases and J 5 bases, leaving 9 bases between the germline ends. Germline V gene sequence: CDR1 SGHRS, CDR2 YFSETQ. The CDR3 loop spans 13 amino acids. DNA for the CDR3: TGCGCCAGCAGCTTGGCCGTTTCTAACGAGCAGTACTTC. Amino acid sequence: CASSLAVSNEQYF.

The J gene is TRBJ2-3, the V gene TRBV9; 7 bases are shared with TRBD2. Germline V gives CDR1 SGDLS, CDR2 YYNGEE. The CDR3 spans 14 residues. V lost 6 bases, J lost 4 bases, and 8 bases stayed unmatched. This chain's CDR3 is CASTIGRMADTQYF. The CDR3 nucleotides read TGTGCCAGCACGATCGGGAGGATGGCAGATACGCAGTATTTT.

This clone came up once. The rearrangement joins TRBV10-3 to TRBJ2-2, with 7 bases aligning to TRBD1. Germline CDR1 ENHRY, CDR2 SYGVKD. This CDR3 has 18 amino acids. V dropped 0 bases and J dropped 5; count of bases not matched to a gene: 12. CDR3 sequence: CAISESTPRQGRTGELFF. DNA of the CDR3: TGTGCCATCAGTGAGTCTACTCCCAGACAGGGAAGGACCGGGGAGCTGTTTTTT.

This chain uses TRBV6-1 with TRBJ2-5; 8 nucleotides agree with TRBD1. Germline V gives CDR1 MNHNS, CDR2 SASEGT. J was trimmed by 5 bases and V by 8 bases; bases with no gene match: 7. The CDR3 consists of 13 residues. DNA of the CDR3: TGTGCCAGCGAATATACAGGGGGGGAGACCCAGTACTTC. It specifies CASEYTGGETQYF.

The chain has TRBV11-3 and TRBJ2-1; 9 bases map to TRBD2. CDR1 is SGHNT, CDR2 YENEEA, per germline. CDR3 length equals 16 residues. Germline trimming cut 1 base from V and 4 bases from J; bases unmatched to any gene: 5. CDR3 protein: CASSLGGSGSYNEQFF. CDR3 nucleotides: TGTGCCAGCAGCTTAGGGGGTAGCGGGAGTTACAATGAGCAGTTCTTC. The complete variable domain, with remaining parts taken from reference TRBV11-3 and TRBJ2-1, reads EAGVVQSPRYKIIEKKQPVAFWCNPISGHNTLYWYLQNLGQGPELLIRYENEEAVDDSQLPKDRFSAERLKGVDSTLKIQPAELGDSAVYLCASSLGGSGSYNEQFFGPGTRLTVL.

The gene calls are TRBV21-1 and TRBJ2-7; no check of the table's D call, TRBD1, against the DNA was made. TRBV21-1 corresponds to a pseudogene. The CDR3 sequence is 17 residues long. The CDR3 DNA sequence: TGTGCCAGCAGCAAAGAAATAGACAGACAGTGGAGTTACGAGCAGTACTTC. Translation gives CASSKEIDRQWSYEQYF.

This rearrangement joins TRBV28 to TRBJ1-3; the match to TRBD1 covers 9 bases. Germline assignment: CDR1 MDHEN and CDR2 SYDVKM. With 5 bases clipped from V and 4 bases from J, the junction kept 6 bases outside the gene matches. The CDR3 is made up of 15 amino acids. This CDR3 reads CASSEIGTGGNTIYF. The CDR3, as DNA: TGTGCCAGCAGTGAGATCGGGACAGGGGGAAACACCATATATTTT. Using reference TRBV28 and TRBJ1-3 for the parts outside the CDR3, the full variable domain is DVKVTQSSRYLVKRTGEKVFLECVQDMDHENMFWYRQDPGLGLRLIYFSYDVKMKEKGDIPEGYSVSREKKERFSLILESASTNQTSMYLCASSEIGTGGNTIYFGEGSWLTVV.

The chain couples TRBV5-1 to TRBJ2-3, with 9 bases lining up with TRBD2. The CDR3 contains 16 residues. The junction had 8 bases not matched to a gene; V was cut back by 0 bases and J by 6 bases. Germline V lookup: CDR1 SGHRS, CDR2 YFSETQ. The CDR3 loop is CASSLVPSGARDTQYF. For the CDR3, the DNA is TGCGCCAGCAGCTTGGTTCCTAGCGGGGCGAGGGATACGCAGTATTTT.

J is TRBJ1-1 and V is TRBV7-6; a possible D gene is TRBD1 (6 bases). The V and J ends lost 4 bases and 0 bases respectively, with 18 bases between them. The germline V gene encodes CDR1 SGHVS and CDR2 FNYEAQ. The length of the CDR3 is 17 residues. The CDR3 nucleotides are TGTGCCAGCAGCTCGGAGCCAGGGGTCGGGGTGAACACTGAAGCTTTCTTT. Encoded protein: CASSSEPGVGVNTEAFF.

On this clone itself: The junction differs from germline at one of its ends, possibly a read error. The chain employs TRBV7-9 and TRBJ1-1; D unclear. CDR1 SEHNR and CDR2 FQNEAQ come from the germline V gene (reference sequence). This CDR3 has 15 residues. The CDR3 DNA is TGTTCCAGCAGCTTATTGGTGGAGAGGGACACTGAAGCTTTCTTT. Translated, it gives CSSSLLVERDTEAFF.

The sample holds one count of this clone. The chain combines TRBV7-8 with TRBJ2-5; D gene ambiguous. The CDR3 sequence is 14 residues long. V was shortened by 0 bases and J by 4 bases, with 9 bases between the two germline ends. Germline CDR1 is SGHVS and CDR2 is FQNEAQ. CDR3 nucleotides: TGTGCCAGCAGCTTAGCGGGCCCTCGAGAGACCCAGTACTTC. This codes for CASSLAGPRETQYF. Full variable domain (remainder filled in from reference TRBV7-8 and TRBJ2-5): GAGVSQSPRYKVAKRGQDVALRCDPISGHVSLFWYQQALGQGPEFLTYFQNEAQLDKSGLPSDRFFAERPEGSVSTLKIQRTQQEDSAVYLCASSLAGPRETQYFGPGTRLLVL.

The rearrangement links TRBV5-1 to TRBJ1-1, with 8 bases that match TRBD1. The CDR3 runs to 14 residues. J lost 1 base, V lost 4 bases, and 3 bases had no gene match. Germline-derived CDR1 and CDR2 are SGHRS and YFSETQ. CDR3 nucleotides: TGCGCCAGCAGCGGAACAGGGGGGAACACTGAAGCTTTCTTT. It is translated as CASSGTGGNTEAFF.

The CDR3 bases are TGTGCCAGTAGTATCGCTCGTACTAGCGGGAAAAACACCGGGGAGCTGTTTTTT. This sequence encodes CASSIARTSGKNTGELFF. The chain is built from TRBV19 and TRBJ2-2; TRBD2 agrees at 10 bases. The junction had 9 bases not matched to a gene; V was cut back by 3 bases and J by 2 bases. Germline V gene lookup returns CDR1 LNHDA and CDR2 SQIVND (reference sequence). The CDR3 totals 18 residues.

This clone was counted a single time. V usage is TRBV9 and J usage is TRBJ2-5, with TRBD1 matching 7 bases. V dropped 0 bases and J dropped 4; count of bases not matched to a gene: 3. The CDR3 spans 14 residues. The V gene's germline CDR1 is SGDLS and CDR2 YYNGEE. CDR3 in DNA: TGTGCCAGCAGCGTAGAGGCAGGGGGAGAGACCCAGTACTTC. This codes for CASSVEAGGETQYF.

V is TRBV6-6 and J is TRBJ1-2; no reliable D call. Germline V gene lookup returns CDR1 MNHNY and CDR2 SVGAGI (reference sequence). This CDR3 has 13 amino acids. Trimming pared 1 base from V and 3 bases from J, leaving 6 bases between. As DNA, the CDR3 is TGTGCCAGCAGTTACTTCCTCTACTATGGCTACACCTTC. Translating it yields CASSYFLYYGYTF.

The chain is built from TRBV6-5 and TRBJ2-2; 8 bases are a match to TRBD1. The CDR3 covers 14 residues. V shed 6 bases, J shed 2 bases, and the junction held 2 bases outside the gene matches. Germline V CDR1 and CDR2: MNHEY, SVGAGI. CDR3 in DNA: TGTGCCAGCAGGGGACAGGCAAACACCGGGGAGCTGTTTTTT. This sequence encodes CASRGQANTGELFF.

The V and J genes are TRBV10-3 and TRBJ2-3; D is ambiguous. V dropped 6 bases and J dropped 0 bases, with 10 bases sitting between them. The germline V gene encodes CDR1 ENHRY and CDR2 SYGVKD. The CDR3 length is 14 residues. In DNA, the CDR3 is TGTGCCATCAGCGACACAGCTAGCACAGATACGCAGTATTTT. This translates into CAISDTASTDTQYF.

CDR3 protein: CASSSASGLPETQYF. The CDR3 DNA sequence: TGTGCCAGCAGCTCCGCTAGCGGGCTTCCAGAGACCCAGTACTTC. The chain has TRBV7-2 and TRBJ2-5; 8 nucleotides match TRBD2. The germline V gene encodes CDR1 SGHTA and CDR2 FQGNSA. The CDR3 sequence is 15 residues long. The V segment lost 4 bases and the J segment 4 bases; nucleotides outside the gene matches: 8. Complete variable domain (other parts from reference TRBV7-2 and TRBJ2-5): GAGVSQSPSNKVTEKGKDVELRCDPISGHTALYWYRQSLGQGLEFLIYFQGNSAPDKSGLPSDRFSAERTGGSVSTLTIQRTQQEDSAVYLCASSSASGLPETQYFGPGTRLLVL.

The chain combines TRBV6-5 with TRBJ1-1; 7 bases match TRBD1. Germline V CDR1 and CDR2: MNHEY, SVGAGI. The CDR3 is 15 residues long. V was clipped by 0 bases and J by 5 bases; unmatched bases: 6. In nucleotides, the CDR3 is TGTGCCAGCAGTTACTCTCCAGGGGGGTATACTGAAGCTTTCTTT. Protein product: CASSYSPGGYTEAFF.

The chain recombines TRBV19 with TRBJ2-3; 10 positions agree with TRBD1. This CDR3 has 15 residues. Losses at the gene ends were 6 bases for V and 6 bases for J; bases not matched to a gene: 9. CDR1 is LNHDA, CDR2 SQIVND, per germline (reference sequence). Here the CDR3 reads CASSYGTGALDTQYF. In DNA form, the CDR3 reads TGTGCCAGTAGCTACGGGACAGGGGCTTTGGATACGCAGTATTTT.

This clone was counted between two and nine times. The chain combines TRBV5-5 with TRBJ1-2; no reliable D call. The V end lost 1 base, the J end lost 4 bases, and 11 bases lay between the germline ends. There are 14 residues in the CDR3. From germline, CDR1 is SGHKS and CDR2 YYEKEE (reference sequence). The CDR3 here is CASSLSGNPYGYTF. The CDR3 bases are TGTGCCAGCAGCTTGAGCGGGAACCCCTATGGCTACACCTTC.

The chain recombines TRBV7-6 with TRBJ2-2; 10 bases map to TRBD2. Germline CDR1 is SGHVS and CDR2 is FNYEAQ. The V segment lost 2 bases and the J segment 5 bases; nucleotides outside the gene matches: 8. CDR3 length: 17 residues. The CDR3 coding sequence is TGTGCCAGCAGCTTAAGAGCGGGAGGGCCAGGTACCGGGGAGCTGTTTTTT. Protein sequence: CASSLRAGGPGTGELFF.

V and J are TRBV18 and TRBJ2-7, with 9 bases fitting TRBD1. V was pared by 3 bases and J by 9 bases, with 12 bases of the junction left unmatched. Per the germline V gene, CDR1 is KGHSH and CDR2 is LQKENI. The CDR3 runs to 15 residues. The DNA for the CDR3 is TGTGCCAGCTCACCTGCTTGGGACAGGGAGGCAGGGCAGTACTTC. Protein product: CASSPAWDREAGQYF. The entire variable domain, with the rest obtained from reference TRBV18 and TRBJ2-7, is as follows: NAGVMQNPRHLVRRRGQEARLRCSPMKGHSHVYWYRQLPEEGLKFMVYLQKENIIDESGMPKERFSAEFPKEGPSILRIQQVVRGDSAAYFCASSPAWDREAGQYFGPGTRLTVT.